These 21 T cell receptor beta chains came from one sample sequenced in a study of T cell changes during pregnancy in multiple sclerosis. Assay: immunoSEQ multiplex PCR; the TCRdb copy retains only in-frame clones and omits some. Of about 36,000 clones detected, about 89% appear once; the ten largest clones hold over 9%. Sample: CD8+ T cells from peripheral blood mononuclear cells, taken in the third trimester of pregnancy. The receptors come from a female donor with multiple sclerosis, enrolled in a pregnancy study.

The CDR3 loop is CASSVGAGRQFF. The CDR3 DNA is TGTGCCTCGAGCGTGGGGGCTGGGAGGCAGTTCTTC. The chain joins TRBV6-5 to TRBJ2-1, with TRBD1 as a possible D gene (6 bases). The CDR3 extends over 12 amino acids. Germline loops: CDR1 MNHEY, CDR2 SVGAGI. Trimming pared 11 bases from V and 12 bases from J, leaving 20 bases between.

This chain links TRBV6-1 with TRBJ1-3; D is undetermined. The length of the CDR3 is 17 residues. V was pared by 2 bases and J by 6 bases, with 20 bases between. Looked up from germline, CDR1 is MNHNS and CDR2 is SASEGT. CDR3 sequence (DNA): TGTGCCAGCAGTGAACAGTCAGGCGAATTGTGGGTAAACACCATATATTTT. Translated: CASSEQSGELWVNTIYF.

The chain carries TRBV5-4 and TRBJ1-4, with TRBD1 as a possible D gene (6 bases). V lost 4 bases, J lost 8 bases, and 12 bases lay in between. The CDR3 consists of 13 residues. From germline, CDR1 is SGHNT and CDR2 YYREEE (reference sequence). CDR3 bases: TGTGCCAGCAGCCATTCGGACAGCGAAAAACTGTTTTTT. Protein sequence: CASSHSDSEKLFF.

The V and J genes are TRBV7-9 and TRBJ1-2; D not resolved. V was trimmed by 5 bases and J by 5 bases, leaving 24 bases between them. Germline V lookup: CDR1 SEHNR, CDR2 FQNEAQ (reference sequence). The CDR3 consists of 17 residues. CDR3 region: CASSPNPRYELGYGYTF. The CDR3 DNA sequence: TGTGCCAGCAGCCCAAACCCTAGATACGAACTTGGTTATGGCTACACCTTC. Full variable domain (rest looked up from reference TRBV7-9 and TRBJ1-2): DTGVSQNPRHKITKRGQNVTFRCDPISEHNRLYWYRQTLGQGPEFLTYFQNEAQLEKSRLLSDRFSAERPKGSFSTLEIQRTEQGDSAMYLCASSPNPRYELGYGYTFGSGTRLTVV.

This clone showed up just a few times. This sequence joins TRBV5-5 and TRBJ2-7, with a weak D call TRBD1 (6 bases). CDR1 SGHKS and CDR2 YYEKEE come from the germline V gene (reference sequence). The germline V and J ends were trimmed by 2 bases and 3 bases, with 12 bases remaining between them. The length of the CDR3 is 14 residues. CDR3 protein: CASSFPGDFYEQYF. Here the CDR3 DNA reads TGTGCCAGCAGCTTCCCAGGGGATTTCTACGAGCAGTACTTC.

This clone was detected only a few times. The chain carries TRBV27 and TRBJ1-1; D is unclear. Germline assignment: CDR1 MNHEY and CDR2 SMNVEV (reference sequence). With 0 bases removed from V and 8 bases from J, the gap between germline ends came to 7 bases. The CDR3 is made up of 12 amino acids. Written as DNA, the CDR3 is TGTGCCAGCAGTTTATCCGGCAGGGAAGCTTTCTTT. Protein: CASSLSGREAFF.

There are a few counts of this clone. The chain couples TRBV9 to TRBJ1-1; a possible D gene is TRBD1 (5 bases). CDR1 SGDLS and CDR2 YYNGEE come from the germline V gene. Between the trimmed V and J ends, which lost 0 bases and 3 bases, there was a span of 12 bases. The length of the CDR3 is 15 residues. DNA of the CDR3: TGTGCCAGCAGCGTAGCAGCAGGGCACTACACTGAAGCTTTCTTT. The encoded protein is CASSVAAGHYTEAFF.

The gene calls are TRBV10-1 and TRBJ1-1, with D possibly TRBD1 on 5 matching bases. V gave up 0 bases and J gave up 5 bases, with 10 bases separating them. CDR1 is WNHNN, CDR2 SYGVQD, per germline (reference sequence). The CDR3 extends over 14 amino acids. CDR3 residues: CASSESTRVTEAFF. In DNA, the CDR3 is TGCGCCAGCAGTGAGTCGACCAGGGTAACTGAAGCTTTCTTT.

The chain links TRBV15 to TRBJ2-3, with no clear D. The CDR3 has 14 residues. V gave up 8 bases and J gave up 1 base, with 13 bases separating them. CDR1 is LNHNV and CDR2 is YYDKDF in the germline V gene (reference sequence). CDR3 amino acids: CATRVGDRTDTQYF. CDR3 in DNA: TGTGCCACCCGAGTTGGAGACCGCACAGATACGCAGTATTTT.

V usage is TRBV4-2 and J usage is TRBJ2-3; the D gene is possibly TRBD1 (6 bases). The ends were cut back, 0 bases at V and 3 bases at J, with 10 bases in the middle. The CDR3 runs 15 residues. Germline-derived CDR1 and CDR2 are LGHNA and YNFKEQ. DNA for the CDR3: TGTGCCAGCAGCCAAGAGGTGGGGGCGACAGATACGCAGTATTTT. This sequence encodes CASSQEVGATDTQYF.

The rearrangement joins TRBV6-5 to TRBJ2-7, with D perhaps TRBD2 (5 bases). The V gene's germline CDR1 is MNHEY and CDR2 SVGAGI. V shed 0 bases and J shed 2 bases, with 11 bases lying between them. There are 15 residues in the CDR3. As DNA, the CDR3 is TGTGCCAGCAGTTACTCGAGGGCAACGGCCTACGAGCAGTACTTC. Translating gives CASSYSRATAYEQYF.

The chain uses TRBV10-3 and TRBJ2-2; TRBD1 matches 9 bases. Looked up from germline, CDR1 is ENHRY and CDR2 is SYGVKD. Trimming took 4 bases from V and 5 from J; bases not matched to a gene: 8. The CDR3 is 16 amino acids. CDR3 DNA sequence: TGTGCCATCAGTGCCGTGGGACAGGGTGATACCGGGGAGCTGTTTTTT. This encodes CAISAVGQGDTGELFF.

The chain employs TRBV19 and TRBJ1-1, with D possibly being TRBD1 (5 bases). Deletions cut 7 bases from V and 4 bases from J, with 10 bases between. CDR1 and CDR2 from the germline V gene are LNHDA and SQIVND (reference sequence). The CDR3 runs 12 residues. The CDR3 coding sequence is TGTGCCAGTACCCTGGGGGGCACTGAAGCTTTCTTT. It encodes CASTLGGTEAFF.

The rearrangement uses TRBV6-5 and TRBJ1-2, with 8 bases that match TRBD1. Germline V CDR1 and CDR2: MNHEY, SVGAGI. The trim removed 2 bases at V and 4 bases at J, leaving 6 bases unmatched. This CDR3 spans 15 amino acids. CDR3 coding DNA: TGTGCCAGCAGTTACGCGGAACAGGGGGGCTATGGCTACACCTTC. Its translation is CASSYAEQGGYGYTF.

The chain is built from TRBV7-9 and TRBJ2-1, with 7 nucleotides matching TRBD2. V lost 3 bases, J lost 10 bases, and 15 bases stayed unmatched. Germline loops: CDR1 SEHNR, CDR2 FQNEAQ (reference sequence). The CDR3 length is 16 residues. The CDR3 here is CASSFRPRLGTTEQFF. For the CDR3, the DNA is TGTGCCAGCAGCTTTAGACCAAGGCTTGGGACTACCGAGCAGTTCTTC.

CDR3 protein: CASSFNDRGGSGEQYF. In DNA, the CDR3 is TGTGCCAGCAGCTTCAACGACAGGGGAGGTTCGGGGGAGCAGTACTTC. The V gene is TRBV9, the J gene TRBJ2-7; 8 nucleotides align to TRBD1. Germline trimming cut 4 bases from V and 7 bases from J; bases unmatched to any gene: 16. Germline V gene data show CDR1 as SGDLS and CDR2 as YYNGEE. This CDR3 is built from 16 residues.

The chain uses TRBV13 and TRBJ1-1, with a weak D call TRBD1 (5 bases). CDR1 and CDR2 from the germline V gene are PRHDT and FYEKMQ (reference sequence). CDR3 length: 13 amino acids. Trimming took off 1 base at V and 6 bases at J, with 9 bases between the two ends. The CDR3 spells CASSLDRDSEAFF. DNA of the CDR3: TGTGCCAGCAGCTTAGATAGGGACTCTGAAGCTTTCTTT.

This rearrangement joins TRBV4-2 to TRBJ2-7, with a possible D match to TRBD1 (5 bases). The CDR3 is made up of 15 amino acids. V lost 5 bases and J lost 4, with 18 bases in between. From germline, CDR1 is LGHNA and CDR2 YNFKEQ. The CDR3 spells CASSLTGLGTYEQYF. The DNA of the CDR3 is TGTGCCAGCAGCTTAACAGGTTTAGGTACTTACGAGCAGTACTTC.

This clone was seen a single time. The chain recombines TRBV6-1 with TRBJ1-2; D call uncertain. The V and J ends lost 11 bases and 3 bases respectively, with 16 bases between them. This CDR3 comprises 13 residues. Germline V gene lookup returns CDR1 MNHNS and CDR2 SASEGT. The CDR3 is CAYRNVGDYGYTF. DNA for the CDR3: TGTGCCTATCGTAACGTCGGAGACTATGGCTACACCTTC.

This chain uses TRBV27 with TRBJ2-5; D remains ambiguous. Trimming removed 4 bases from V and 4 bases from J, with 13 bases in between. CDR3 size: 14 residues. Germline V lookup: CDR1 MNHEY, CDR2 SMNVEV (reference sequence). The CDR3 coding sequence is TGTGCCAGCAGTTGGATTGGAACGGGAGAGACCCAGTACTTC. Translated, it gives CASSWIGTGETQYF.

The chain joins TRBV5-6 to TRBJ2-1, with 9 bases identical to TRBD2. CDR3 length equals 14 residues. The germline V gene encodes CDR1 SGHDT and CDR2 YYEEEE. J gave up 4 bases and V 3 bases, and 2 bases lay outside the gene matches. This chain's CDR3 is CASSSLAGYNEQFF. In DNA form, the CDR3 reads TGTGCCAGCAGCTCCCTAGCGGGGTACAATGAGCAGTTCTTC.